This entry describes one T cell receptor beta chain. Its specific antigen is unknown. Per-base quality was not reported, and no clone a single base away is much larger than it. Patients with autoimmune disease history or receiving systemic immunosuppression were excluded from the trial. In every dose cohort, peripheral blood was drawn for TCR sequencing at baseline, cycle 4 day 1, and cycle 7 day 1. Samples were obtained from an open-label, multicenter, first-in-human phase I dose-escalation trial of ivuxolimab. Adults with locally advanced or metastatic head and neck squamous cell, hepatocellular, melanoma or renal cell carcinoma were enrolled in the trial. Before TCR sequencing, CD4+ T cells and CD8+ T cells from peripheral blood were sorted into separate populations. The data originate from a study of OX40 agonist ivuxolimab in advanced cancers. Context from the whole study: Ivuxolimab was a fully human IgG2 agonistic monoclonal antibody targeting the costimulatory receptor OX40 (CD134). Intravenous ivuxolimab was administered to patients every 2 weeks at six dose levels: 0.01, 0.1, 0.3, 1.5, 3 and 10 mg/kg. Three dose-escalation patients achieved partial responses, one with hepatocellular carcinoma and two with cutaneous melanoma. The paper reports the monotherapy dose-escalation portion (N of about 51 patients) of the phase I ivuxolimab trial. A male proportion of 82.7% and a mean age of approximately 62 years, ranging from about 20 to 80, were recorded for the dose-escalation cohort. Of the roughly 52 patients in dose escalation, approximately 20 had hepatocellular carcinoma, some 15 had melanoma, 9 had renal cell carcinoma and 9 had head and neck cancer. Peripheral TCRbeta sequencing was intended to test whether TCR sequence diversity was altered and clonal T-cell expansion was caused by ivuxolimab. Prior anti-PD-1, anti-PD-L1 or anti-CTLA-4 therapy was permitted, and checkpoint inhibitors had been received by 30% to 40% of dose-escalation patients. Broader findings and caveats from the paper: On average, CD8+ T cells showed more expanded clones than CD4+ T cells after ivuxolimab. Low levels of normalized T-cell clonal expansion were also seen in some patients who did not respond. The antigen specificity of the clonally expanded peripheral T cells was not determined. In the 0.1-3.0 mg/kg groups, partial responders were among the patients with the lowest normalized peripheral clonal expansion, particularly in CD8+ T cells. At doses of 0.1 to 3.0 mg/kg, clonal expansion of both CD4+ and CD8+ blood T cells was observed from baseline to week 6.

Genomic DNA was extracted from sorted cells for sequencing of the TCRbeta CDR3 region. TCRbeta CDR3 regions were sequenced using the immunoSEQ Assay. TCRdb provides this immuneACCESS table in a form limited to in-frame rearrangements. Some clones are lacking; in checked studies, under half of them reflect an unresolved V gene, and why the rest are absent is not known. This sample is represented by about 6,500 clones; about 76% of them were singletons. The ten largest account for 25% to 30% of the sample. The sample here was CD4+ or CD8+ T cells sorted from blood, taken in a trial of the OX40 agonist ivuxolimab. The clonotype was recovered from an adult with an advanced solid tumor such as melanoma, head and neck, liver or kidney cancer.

Read as DNA, the sequence is TGCGCCAGCAGCTTCAGGGGTTTTGGAGATACGCAGTATTTT. The encoded protein is CASSFRGFGDTQYF. The sequence joins TRBV10-1 to TRBJ2-3, and TRBD1 may be the D gene, going by 6 matching bases. CDR3 length: 14 amino acids, cysteine to phenylalanine. Kept here is only the CDR3 DNA, which spans 42 bases and is read in frame from base 1. Based on the germline V gene (reference sequence), the CDR1 and CDR2 sequences are WNHNN and SYGVQD. The V end loses 6 bases and the J end loses 5 bases, and a stretch of 15 bases separates them.